This T cell receptor (beta chain) is drawn from a study of blood T cell repertoires in COVID-19. It was within 2 weeks before study entry that exposed participants met a COVID-19 case. Study processing details: Counts of nucleated cells, estimated from reference gene primer amplification, were obtained. Using immunoSEQ multiplex PCR, the repertoire was profiled, and TCRdb retains in-frame clones only, with some absent. That table is the source of V, J and clone size, and D and trimming were worked out from the DNA. The sample lists about 64,000 clones, around 65% occurring once. The germline V gene has CDR1 SGDLS and CDR2 YYNGEE. CDR3 length equals 16 residues. The ends lost 4 bases at V and 7 bases at J; junction bases unmatched: 17.

V gene TRBV9 combines with J gene TRBJ2-7; 7 bases match TRBD1. The TCR originated in a woman aged 60-75 years who had been exposed to COVID-19. The sequenced sample consisted of PBMCs or T cells enriched from blood (not recorded which). CDR3 region: CASSKGGNRGRGEQYF. The CDR3 DNA follows: TGTGCCAGCAGCAAAGGAGGAAACAGGGGAAGAGGGGAGCAGTACTTC.